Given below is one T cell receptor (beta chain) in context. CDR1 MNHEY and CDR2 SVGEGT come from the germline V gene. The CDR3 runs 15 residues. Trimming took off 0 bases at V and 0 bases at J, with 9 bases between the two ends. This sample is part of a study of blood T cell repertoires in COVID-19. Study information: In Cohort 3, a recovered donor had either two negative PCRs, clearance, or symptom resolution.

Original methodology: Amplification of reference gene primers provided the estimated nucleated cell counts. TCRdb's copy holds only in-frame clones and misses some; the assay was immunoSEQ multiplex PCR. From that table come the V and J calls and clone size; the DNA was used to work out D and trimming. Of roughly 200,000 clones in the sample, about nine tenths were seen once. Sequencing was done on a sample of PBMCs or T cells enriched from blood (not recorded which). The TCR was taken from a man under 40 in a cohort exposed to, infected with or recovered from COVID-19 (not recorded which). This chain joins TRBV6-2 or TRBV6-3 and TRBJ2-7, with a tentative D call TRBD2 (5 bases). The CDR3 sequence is CASSYSWESSYEQYF. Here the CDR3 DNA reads TGTGCCAGCAGTTACTCTTGGGAGAGCTCCTACGAGCAGTACTTC.